These 14 T cell receptor beta chains originate from one sample sequenced in a study of T cell responses to AZD1222 COVID-19 vaccine. Assay used: immunoSEQ multiplex PCR; TCRdb lists only in-frame clones, some missing. The sample holds over 100,000 clones, approximately 88% seen once. Sequenced material: peripheral blood, taken on day 0 of AZD1222 vaccination. The receptors stem from an adult in good health.

The chain uses TRBV2 and TRBJ1-2; no firm D call. Trimming removed 6 bases from V and 8 bases from J, with 10 bases in between. The CDR3 is made up of 11 amino acids. The V gene's germline CDR1 is SNHLY and CDR2 FYNNEI. CDR3 DNA: TGTGCCAGCAGGGGTGCTCGGGGCTACACCTTC. Protein sequence: CASRGARGYTF. Looking up the rest from reference TRBV2 and TRBJ1-2 gives the full variable domain: EPEVTQTPSHQVTQMGQEVILRCVPISNHLYFYWYRQILGQKVEFLVSFYNNEISEKSEIFDDQFSVERPDGSNFTLKIRSTKLEDSAMYFCASRGARGYTFGSGTRLTVV.

This rearrangement joins TRBV5-1 to TRBJ1-1; no clear D. The V and J ends lost 0 bases and 4 bases respectively, with 10 bases between them. This CDR3 comprises 14 residues. Germline V gene sequence: CDR1 SGHRS, CDR2 YFSETQ. In DNA, the CDR3 is TGCGCCAGCAGCTTGGAGGCCGGGAGCACTGAAGCTTTCTTT. Translating it yields CASSLEAGSTEAFF.

Of note for this clone: One junction end disagrees with the germline gene, perhaps due to a read error. This chain links TRBV7-7 with TRBJ2-3; 9 bases align to TRBD2. The CDR3 runs 16 residues. Germline lookup yields CDR1 SSHAT and CDR2 FNYEAQ (reference sequence). Written as DNA, the CDR3 is TGTGCTAGCAGCGCGGATAGCGGGGGTAGCACAGATACGCAGTATTTT. Its translation: CASSADSGGSTDTQYF.

The chain is built from TRBV30 and TRBJ2-3, with unresolved D. This CDR3 comprises 14 residues. Germline CDR1 and CDR2: GTSNPN and SVGIG (reference sequence). V lost 0 bases, J lost 2 bases, and 9 bases lay in between. The CDR3 DNA follows: TGTGCCTGGAGTGTCGGCCAGGCCACAGATACGCAGTATTTT. Translation: CAWSVGQATDTQYF.

The chain joins TRBV27 to TRBJ2-7, with D perhaps TRBD1 (6 bases). Per the germline V gene, CDR1 is MNHEY and CDR2 is SMNVEV (reference sequence). V was clipped by 6 bases and J by 1 base, with 7 bases between them. The CDR3 totals 12 residues. This CDR3 reads CASRDRSYEQYF. CDR3 bases: TGTGCCAGCAGGGACAGATCCTACGAGCAGTACTTC.

V usage is TRBV20-1 and J usage is TRBJ1-2, with unresolved D. The CDR3 is 10 residues long. CDR1 is DFQATT and CDR2 is SNEGSKA in the germline V gene (reference sequence). Trimming took 5 bases from V and 3 from J, leaving 4 bases between them. CDR3 in amino acids: CSAGDYGYTF. In nucleotides, the CDR3 is TGCAGTGCTGGGGACTATGGCTACACCTTC.

The chain employs TRBV14 and TRBJ1-2, with D unclear. From germline, CDR1 is SGHDN and CDR2 FVKESK. The V gene lost 4 bases and the J gene lost 1 base, with 7 bases spanning the gap. The CDR3 extends over 13 amino acids. The CDR3 reads CASSPDGNYGYTF. DNA for the CDR3: TGTGCCAGCAGCCCGGACGGTAACTATGGCTACACCTTC.

The rearrangement joins TRBV5-1 to TRBJ1-5; no clear D gene. V lost 2 bases to trimming and J lost 2 bases, with 5 bases between them. Germline values: CDR1 SGHRS, CDR2 YFSETQ. The CDR3 extends over 13 amino acids. CDR3 bases: TGCGCCAGCAGCTTAGAGCGCAATCAGCCCCAGCATTTT. This gives the protein CASSLERNQPQHF.

This clone was detected only once. The chain has TRBV4-2 and TRBJ1-4, with 10 bases aligning to TRBD1. The length of the CDR3 is 20 residues. V shed 0 bases and J 5 bases; nucleotides not matched to a gene: 15. From germline, CDR1 is LGHNA and CDR2 YNFKEQ. The CDR3 coding sequence is TGTGCCAGCAGCCAAGATCTTCCGGGACAGGGGATACCGTTCAATGAAAAACTGTTTTTT. Translated: CASSQDLPGQGIPFNEKLFF.

CDR3 DNA: TGTGCCAGCAGTTTCCAATTGTACGAGCAGTACTTC. Protein product: CASSFQLYEQYF. V gene TRBV6-2 or TRBV6-3 combines with J gene TRBJ2-7; D remains unclear. V was cut by 4 bases and J by 4 bases, with 8 bases left in between. There are 12 residues in the CDR3. Germline CDR1 is MNHEY and CDR2 is SVGEGT.

This chain links TRBV6-6 with TRBJ1-2; D perhaps matches TRBD1 (5 bases). Looked up from germline, CDR1 is MNHNY and CDR2 is SVGAGI (reference sequence). V gave up 11 bases and J gave up 3 bases, with 22 bases separating them. The CDR3 sequence is 15 residues long. The CDR3 DNA sequence: TGTGCCTCCCAGGGCCGCCCTCCGGGTGACTATGGCTACACCTTC. Amino acid sequence: CASQGRPPGDYGYTF.

The chain links TRBV7-6 to TRBJ1-1; D is perhaps TRBD1 (6 bases). The germline gives CDR1 SGHVS, CDR2 FNYEAQ. The CDR3 extends over 14 amino acids. Trimming stripped 5 bases from V and 1 base from J, with 11 bases between. CDR3 loop: CASSAGTQNTEAFF. DNA of the CDR3: TGTGCCAGCAGCGCCGGGACACAGAACACTGAAGCTTTCTTT.

The J gene is TRBJ1-1, the V gene TRBV30; 9 positions match TRBD1. The CDR3 length is 17 residues. The germline gives CDR1 GTSNPN, CDR2 SVGIG (reference sequence). The V segment lost 3 bases and the J segment 6 bases; nucleotides outside the gene matches: 17. The CDR3 protein is CAWSGPGTGILFAEAFF. The CDR3 nucleotides read TGTGCCTGGAGCGGACCCGGGACAGGGATTCTTTTTGCTGAAGCTTTCTTT.

The chain has TRBV14 and TRBJ1-1; D is ambiguous. This CDR3 contains 15 residues. V lost 0 bases and J lost 1, with 9 bases in between. The germline V gene encodes CDR1 SGHDN and CDR2 FVKESK. The CDR3 coding sequence is TGTGCCAGCAGCCAAGATGGTTGGAAGAACACTGAAGCTTTCTTT. Residues: CASSQDGWKNTEAFF.